This TCR beta chain was profiled in a study of CD8 T cells in Susac syndrome. In the study overall: Active disease was present in about 6 of the sequenced Susac syndrome patients, whereas fewer than ten of them were in remission.

This clonotype was seen a single time. Antigen unknown. Study results and caveats: Total CD8+ and CD8+ TEMRA repertoires contained roughly 17 and five Susac-specific public clones, respectively. Susac CD8+ clonal expansion peaked in TEMRA cells and active patients.

Germline CDR1 reads KGHSH; CDR2 reads LQKENI. CDR3 length: 14 residues. The germline V and J ends were trimmed by 1 base and 0 bases, with 6 bases remaining between them. A quantity of roughly 0.5 to 1 ug RNA underwent reverse transcription using random hexamers. TCRdb reanalysed the immunoSEQ multiplex PCR reads using MiXCR and keeps one entry per CDR3 protein. The sample has about 130,000 distinct CDR3 sequences; 90% to 95% are singletons. The chain links TRBV18 to TRBJ1-1; D not certain. The receptor comes from a human donor with Susac syndrome. The sequenced sample consisted of CD8+ T cells from PBMCs. CDR3 nucleotides: TGTGCCAGCTCACCACGGAACATGAACACTGAAGCTTTCTTT. Its protein is CASSPRNMNTEAFF.